These 23 T cell receptor beta chains share one sample of origin, sequenced in a study of identical twins. TCRdb reprocessed the 5' RACE reads with MiXCR, giving one entry per CDR3 protein. The sample consists of around 670,000 distinct CDR3 sequences, less than 7% of them appearing once. The sequenced sample consisted of naive T cells sorted from blood. The receptor source for this set is a man aged 18 to 29 in good health.

V and J are TRBV20-1 and TRBJ2-2; 11 nucleotides align to TRBD2. The CDR3 is 16 amino acids. The germline gives CDR1 DFQATT, CDR2 SNEGSKA (reference sequence). V dropped 4 bases and J dropped 7; count of bases not matched to a gene: 11. CDR3 nucleotides: TGCAGTGCTAATCCCAGACTAGCGGGAAGGAGCGGGGAGCTGTTTTTT. Its protein is CSANPRLAGRSGELFF.

This clonotype occurred many times. J is TRBJ2-4 and V is TRBV12-3 or TRBV12-4; D may be TRBD1 or TRBD2 (6 bases each). Trimming left V 2 bases short and J 1 base short, with 12 bases between. The CDR3 totals 16 residues. The CDR3 nucleotides are TGTGCCAGCAGTTTATGGGGGGCTGGGGCCAAAAACATTCAGTACTTC. This sequence encodes CASSLWGAGAKNIQYF.

This clonotype was detected only a few times. This rearrangement joins TRBV20-1 to TRBJ2-1; TRBD2 aligns across 9 bases. CDR1 is DFQATT and CDR2 is SNEGSKA in the germline V gene (reference sequence). V lost 5 bases, J lost 4 bases, and 18 bases stayed unmatched. There are 18 residues in the CDR3. The CDR3 is CSAPPTLIAGVRYNEQFF. CDR3 bases: TGCAGTGCTCCACCCACACTAATAGCGGGAGTCCGGTACAATGAGCAGTTCTTC.

This clonotype was seen only a few times. The J gene is TRBJ2-7, the V gene TRBV21-1; the table's D call, TRBD1, has no DNA check behind it. TRBV21-1 is deemed a pseudogene. The CDR3 extends over 15 amino acids. CDR3 coding DNA: TGTGCCAGCAGCATCCCAGGACCGAGCTCCTACGAGCAGTACGTC. It translates to CASSIPGPSSYEQYV.

A few counts support this clonotype. The chain recombines TRBV7-9 with TRBJ1-1; D is uncertain. V lost 4 bases to trimming and J lost 1 base, with 10 bases between them. Germline-derived CDR1 and CDR2 are SEHNR and FQNEAQ (reference sequence). This CDR3 is built from 14 residues. The CDR3 DNA sequence: TGTGCCAGCAGCTCCATAGGTGGGAACACTGAAGCTTTCTTT. It specifies CASSSIGGNTEAFF.

This chain joins TRBV7-9 and TRBJ2-1; weak D call: TRBD1 (6 bases). V dropped 5 bases and J dropped 15 bases, with 20 bases sitting between them. This CDR3 region has 13 residues. The germline CDR1 and CDR2 sequences are SEHNR and FQNEAQ (reference sequence). CDR3 bases: TGTGCCAGCAGCCCCCCGAGGGGGACCTCGGGGTTCTTC. Translation: CASSPPRGTSGFF.

J is TRBJ2-1 and V is TRBV11-1; a weak D match, TRBD2 (5 bases). V was clipped by 4 bases and J by 4 bases, with 14 bases between them. CDR1 is SGHAT and CDR2 is FQDESV in the germline V gene (reference sequence). The CDR3 consists of 15 residues. The CDR3 here is CASSSVLEVYNEQFF. DNA of the CDR3: TGTGCCAGCAGCTCAGTCTTGGAGGTGTACAATGAGCAGTTCTTC.

J is TRBJ2-7 and V is TRBV10-2; no reliable D call. Germline CDR1 reads WSHSY; CDR2 reads SAAADI. Trimming stripped 0 bases from V and 5 bases from J, with 14 bases between. The CDR3 consists of 15 residues. The CDR3 sequence: CASSESRQVVHEQYV. The CDR3, as DNA: TGCGCCAGCAGTGAGTCGCGTCAGGTAGTCCACGAGCAGTACGTC.

This clonotype appeared many times. This sequence joins TRBV27 and TRBJ2-2; no definite D call. Germline CDR1 is MNHEY and CDR2 is SMNVEV (reference sequence). The V and J ends lost 4 bases and 0 bases respectively, with 6 bases between them. This CDR3 spans 14 amino acids. The CDR3 here is CASSSLTNTGELFF. The CDR3 nucleotides are TGTGCCAGCAGTTCTCTTACGAACACCGGGGAGCTGTTTTTT.

The chain joins TRBV20-1 to TRBJ2-3; weak D call: TRBD1 (5 bases). The CDR3 consists of 15 residues. In germline, CDR1 is DFQATT, CDR2 SNEGSKA (reference sequence). The V end lost 3 bases, the J end lost 1 base, and 14 bases lay between the germline ends. The CDR3 here is CSASLGQLGTDTQYF. The DNA for the CDR3 is TGCAGTGCTAGCCTGGGGCAGTTGGGCACAGATACGCAGTATTTT.

This clonotype appeared many times. The V call is TRBV20-1, the J call TRBJ2-1, with D tentatively TRBD1 (7 bases). This CDR3 comprises 14 residues. Germline CDR1 reads DFQATT; CDR2 reads SNEGSKA (reference sequence). V lost 5 bases and J 9 bases, leaving 20 bases between the germline ends. The CDR3 DNA is TGCAGTGCTCCGGCGGGACAGTTCTTTTCTGAGCAGTTCTTC. Translation gives CSAPAGQFFSEQFF.

This clonotype was picked up a small number of times. The J gene is TRBJ2-2, the V gene TRBV5-1, with 10 bases lining up with TRBD2. CDR1 and CDR2 (germline): SGHRS, YFSETQ. The CDR3 totals 20 residues. Unmatched junction bases numbered 22, after V lost 4 bases and J lost 7 bases. CDR3 region: CASSPRHPVQSSGSVGELFF. The CDR3 bases are TGCGCCAGCAGCCCAAGACACCCAGTACAATCTAGCGGGAGCGTCGGGGAGCTGTTTTTT.

A few counts support this clonotype. The chain has TRBV7-9 and TRBJ2-7, with TRBD2 matching over 9 bases. Trimming cost V 1 base and J 7 bases; bases outside gene matches: 5. The CDR3 loop spans 14 amino acids. Per the germline V gene, CDR1 is SEHNR and CDR2 is FQNEAQ (reference sequence). The DNA of the CDR3 is TGTGCCAGCAGCTTAGGATCTCTAGCGGGGGAGCAGTACTTC. This translates into CASSLGSLAGEQYF.

V gene TRBV11-1 combines with J gene TRBJ2-2; TRBD2 matches 11 bases. This CDR3 is 18 amino acids long. The junction had 11 bases not matched to a gene; V was cut back by 4 bases and J by 4 bases. Germline CDR1 is SGHAT and CDR2 is FQDESV (reference sequence). CDR3 in amino acids: CASSSPPLAGVATGELFF. The DNA of the CDR3 is TGTGCCAGCAGCTCTCCCCCACTAGCGGGAGTTGCCACCGGGGAGCTGTTTTTT.

This clonotype was detected many times. The chain is built from TRBV6-2 or TRBV6-3 and TRBJ2-7, with D possibly matching TRBD2 (5 bases). V was cut by 4 bases and J by 2 bases, with 12 bases left in between. CDR1 and CDR2 (germline): MNHEY, SVGEGT. The CDR3 covers 14 residues. The DNA for the CDR3 is TGTGCCAGCAGTTGGACTCGTGTTACCTACGAGCAGTACTTC. Translating gives CASSWTRVTYEQYF.

This clonotype was recorded at least ten times. V and J are TRBV6-4 and TRBJ2-1; weak D call: TRBD2 (6 bases). The CDR3 is made up of 13 amino acids. Trimming took off 3 bases at V and 7 bases at J, with 10 bases between the two ends. Germline CDR1 reads MRHNA; CDR2 reads SNTAGT. Here the CDR3 DNA reads TGTGCCAGCAGTGAGGGACTGCGGAATGAGCAGTTCTTC. Its translation is CASSEGLRNEQFF.

A few counts support this clonotype. The gene calls are TRBV12-3 or TRBV12-4 and TRBJ1-1; D is possibly TRBD1 (6 bases). With 3 bases removed from V and 0 bases from J, the gap between germline ends came to 11 bases. This CDR3 is built from 15 residues. In DNA, the CDR3 is TGTGCCAGCAGTTTTGGGGGCAGGTTGAACACTGAAGCTTTCTTT. Protein sequence: CASSFGGRLNTEAFF.

This clonotype has more than one count but fewer than ten. The chain employs TRBV7-8 and TRBJ1-1; no firm D call. The CDR3 runs 15 residues. CDR1 and CDR2 (germline): SGHVS, FQNEAQ. With 3 bases removed from V and 0 bases from J, the gap between germline ends came to 11 bases. The CDR3 sequence is CASSFSDGMNTEAFF. The CDR3 nucleotides read TGTGCCAGCAGCTTTTCGGACGGAATGAACACTGAAGCTTTCTTT.

This clonotype has more than one count but fewer than ten. The chain uses TRBV11-2 and TRBJ2-3, with D perhaps matching TRBD2 (5 bases). CDR1 and CDR2 from the germline V gene are SGHAT and FQNNGV. The CDR3 has 15 residues. The V end was cut by 3 bases, the J end by 3 bases, with 13 bases between. CDR3 protein: CASSFEGFSTDTQYF. The DNA for the CDR3 is TGTGCCAGCAGCTTCGAGGGATTCTCTACAGATACGCAGTATTTT.

The chain joins TRBV20-1 to TRBJ1-2; D gene unclear. The CDR3 consists of 13 residues. Germline CDR1 and CDR2: DFQATT and SNEGSKA (reference sequence). Trimming shortened V by 1 base and J by 8 bases, and 14 bases separated the two germline ends. The CDR3 loop reads CSARGAASGGYTF. CDR3 in DNA: TGCAGTGCTAGAGGGGCTGCCTCGGGGGGCTACACCTTC.

As to this clonotype: A much larger clone lies one base from this, so it may be a read error. The CDR3: CASSQGRIRVDAYGYTF. In nucleotides, the CDR3 is TGCGCCAGCAGCCAAGGTCGAATCAGGGTCGATGCCTATGGCTACACCTTC. The chain recombines TRBV4-3 with TRBJ1-2, with D possibly TRBD1 on 5 matching bases. Trimming pared 1 base from V and 4 bases from J, leaving 19 bases between. The CDR3 totals 17 residues. CDR1 and CDR2 (germline): LGHNA, YSLEER.

The rearrangement uses TRBV5-1 and TRBJ2-7, with a possible D match to TRBD2 (5 bases). CDR3 length: 16 amino acids. Germline CDR1 is SGHRS and CDR2 is YFSETQ. Trimming took off 0 bases at V and 7 bases at J, with 20 bases between the two ends. Here the CDR3 DNA reads TGCGCCAGCAGCTTGGGGCCCGGGGTCGGTTTGTTTGAGCAGTACTTC. Translation gives CASSLGPGVGLFEQYF.

This clonotype was counted only a few times. The rearrangement links TRBV9 to TRBJ1-1; no definite D call. The CDR3 loop spans 13 amino acids. The germline V and J ends were trimmed by 0 bases and 4 bases, with 7 bases remaining between them. The V gene's germline CDR1 is SGDLS and CDR2 YYNGEE. CDR3 region: CASSVVETTEAFF. CDR3 bases: TGTGCCAGCAGCGTAGTTGAGACCACTGAAGCTTTCTTT.